The next 8 T cell receptor beta chains were all read from a single sample in a study of blood T cell repertoires in COVID-19. Libraries were prepared by immunoSEQ multiplex PCR; TCRdb keeps only in-frame clonotypes and omits some of them. The sample yields approximately 30,000 clones, around 90% seen once. The material sequenced was peripheral blood. Receptors were obtained from a human donor in a cohort sampled during active COVID-19.

This clone was observed a few times. V usage is TRBV2 and J usage is TRBJ1-4; D ambiguous. The CDR3 extends over 15 amino acids. The V end was cut by 6 bases, the J end by 0 bases, with 11 bases between. Germline CDR1 is SNHLY and CDR2 is FYNNEI. For the CDR3, the DNA is TGTGCCAGCAGGGAAAGCGGAGCAACTAATGAAAAACTGTTTTTT. Residues: CASRESGATNEKLFF. Filled out from reference TRBV2 and TRBJ1-4, the complete variable domain reads EPEVTQTPSHQVTQMGQEVILRCVPISNHLYFYWYRQILGQKVEFLVSFYNNEISEKSEIFDDQFSVERPDGSNFTLKIRSTKLEDSAMYFCASRESGATNEKLFFGSGTQLSVL.

The chain joins TRBV5-4 to TRBJ2-7, with D possibly matching TRBD1 (6 bases). With 4 bases removed from V and 0 bases from J, the gap between germline ends came to 17 bases. The germline V gene has CDR1 SGHNT and CDR2 YYREEE (reference sequence). This CDR3 contains 16 residues. CDR3 residues: CASSRNRALSSYEQYF. The CDR3 region has the DNA TGTGCCAGCAGCAGGAACAGGGCCTTGAGCTCCTACGAGCAGTACTTC.

This chain connects TRBV5-4 to TRBJ2-5, with 12 bases lining up with TRBD2. The V gene's germline CDR1 is SGHNT and CDR2 YYREEE (reference sequence). The CDR3 totals 16 residues. The V segment lost 4 bases and the J segment 5 bases; nucleotides outside the gene matches: 9. CDR3 sequence: CASSLGLAGPSETQYF. The CDR3 region has the DNA TGTGCCAGCAGCCTCGGACTAGCGGGGCCCTCTGAGACCCAGTACTTC.

V usage is TRBV6-1 and J usage is TRBJ1-3, with D maybe TRBD1 (6 bases). The CDR3 loop spans 16 amino acids. Germline-derived CDR1 and CDR2 are MNHNS and SASEGT. The V end lost 2 bases, the J end lost 0 bases, and 11 bases lay between the germline ends. The CDR3 DNA is TGTGCCAGCAGTGAACGCGACAGGATCTCTGGAAACACCATATATTTT. Translation: CASSERDRISGNTIYF.

This chain links TRBV5-5 with TRBJ2-1; D is uncertain. Germline V lookup: CDR1 SGHKS, CDR2 YYEKEE (reference sequence). Trimming took off 0 bases at V and 0 bases at J, with 7 bases between the two ends. The CDR3 sequence is 15 residues long. The CDR3 here is CASSLVGFSYNEQFF. The CDR3 DNA reads as TGTGCCAGCAGCTTGGTGGGCTTCTCCTACAATGAGCAGTTCTTC. The variable domain in full, completed from reference TRBV5-5 and TRBJ2-1, reads DAGVTQSPTHLIKTRGQQVTLRCSPISGHKSVSWYQQVLGQGPQFIFQYYEKEERGRGNFPDRFSARQFPNYSSELNVNALLLGDSALYLCASSLVGFSYNEQFFGPGTRLTVL.

V gene TRBV6-5 combines with J gene TRBJ1-3; TRBD1 is a possible D gene (5 bases). V was trimmed by 4 bases and J by 0 bases, leaving 13 bases between them. CDR1 is MNHEY and CDR2 is SVGAGI in the germline V gene. The CDR3 spans 16 residues. CDR3 DNA: TGTGCCAGCAGTTGGGGGGACCTGCGCTCTGGAAACACCATATATTTT. This codes for CASSWGDLRSGNTIYF.

The chain combines TRBV4-1 with TRBJ2-3; 10 bases fit TRBD1. Per germline, CDR1 MGHRA and CDR2 YSYEKL. V lost 1 base and J lost 4; bases outside the gene matches: 8. This CDR3 region has 17 residues. The CDR3 bases are TGCGCCAGCAGCCAAGGACAGGGGGCCCACACAGCAGATACGCAGTATTTT. It translates to CASSQGQGAHTADTQYF.

This chain connects TRBV7-9 to TRBJ1-4; 8 positions match TRBD1. CDR1 SEHNR and CDR2 FQNEAQ come from the germline V gene (reference sequence). The CDR3 totals 14 residues. V trimming: 6 bases; J trimming: 1 base; junction bases outside the gene matches: 1. The DNA of the CDR3 is TGTGCCAGCAGACAGGGGGGAACTAATGAAAAACTGTTTTTT. The encoded protein is CASRQGGTNEKLFF.